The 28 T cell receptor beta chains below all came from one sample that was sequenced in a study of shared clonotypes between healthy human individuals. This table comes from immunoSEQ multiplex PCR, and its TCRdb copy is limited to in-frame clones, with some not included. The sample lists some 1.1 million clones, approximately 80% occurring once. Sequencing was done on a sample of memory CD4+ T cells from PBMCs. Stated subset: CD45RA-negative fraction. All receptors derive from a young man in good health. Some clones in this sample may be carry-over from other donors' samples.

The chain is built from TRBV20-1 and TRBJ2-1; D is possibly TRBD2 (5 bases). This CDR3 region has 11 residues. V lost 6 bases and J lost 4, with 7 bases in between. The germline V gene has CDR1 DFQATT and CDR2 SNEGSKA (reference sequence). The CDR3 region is CSATGYNEQFF. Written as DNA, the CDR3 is TGCAGTGCGACGGGGTACAATGAGCAGTTCTTC.

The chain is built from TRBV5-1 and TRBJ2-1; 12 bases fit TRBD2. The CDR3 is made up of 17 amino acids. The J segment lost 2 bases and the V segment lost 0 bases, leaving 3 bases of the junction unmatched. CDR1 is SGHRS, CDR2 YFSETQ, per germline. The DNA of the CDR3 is TGCGCCAGCAGCTTGGAAGGGACTAGCGGGCCCTACAATGAGCAGTTCTTC. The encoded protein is CASSLEGTSGPYNEQFF.

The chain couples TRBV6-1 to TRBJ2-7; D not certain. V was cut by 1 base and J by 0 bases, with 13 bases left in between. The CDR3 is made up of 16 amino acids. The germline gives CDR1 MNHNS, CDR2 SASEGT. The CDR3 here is CASSEEFQLPSYEQYF. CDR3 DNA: TGTGCCAGCAGTGAAGAGTTTCAGTTACCCTCCTACGAGCAGTACTTC.

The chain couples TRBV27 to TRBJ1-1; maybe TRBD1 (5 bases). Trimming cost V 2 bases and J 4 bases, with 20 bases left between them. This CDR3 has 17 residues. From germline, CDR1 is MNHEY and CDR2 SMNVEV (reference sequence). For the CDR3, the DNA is TGTGCCAGCAGTTTAAGGACCCCATTGGGGGGTGCCACTGAAGCTTTCTTT. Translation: CASSLRTPLGGATEAFF.

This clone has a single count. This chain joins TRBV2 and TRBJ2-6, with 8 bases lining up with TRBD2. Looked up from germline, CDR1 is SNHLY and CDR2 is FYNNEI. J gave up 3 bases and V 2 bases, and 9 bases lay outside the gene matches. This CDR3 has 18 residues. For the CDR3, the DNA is TGTGCCAGCAGTGAACGGCTAGCGGGTGCACTTGGGGCCAACGTCCTGACTTTC. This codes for CASSERLAGALGANVLTF.

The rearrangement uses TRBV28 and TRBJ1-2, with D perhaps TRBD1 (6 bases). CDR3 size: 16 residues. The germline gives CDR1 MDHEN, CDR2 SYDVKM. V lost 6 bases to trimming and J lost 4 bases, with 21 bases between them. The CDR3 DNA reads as TGTGCCAGCAGCCCGACAGGAGGACTCTCGTTCTATGGCTACACCTTC. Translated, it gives CASSPTGGLSFYGYTF.

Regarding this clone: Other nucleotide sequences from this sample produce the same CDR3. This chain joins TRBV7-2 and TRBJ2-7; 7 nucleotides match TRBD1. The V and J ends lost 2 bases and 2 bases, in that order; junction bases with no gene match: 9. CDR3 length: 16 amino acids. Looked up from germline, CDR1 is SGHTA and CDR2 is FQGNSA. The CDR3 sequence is CASSLKGTAGPYEQYF. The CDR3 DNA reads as TGTGCCAGCAGCTTAAAGGGGACAGCTGGTCCCTACGAGCAGTACTTC.

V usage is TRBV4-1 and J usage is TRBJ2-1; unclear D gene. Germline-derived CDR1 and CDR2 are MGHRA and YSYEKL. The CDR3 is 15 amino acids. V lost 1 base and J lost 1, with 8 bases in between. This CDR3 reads CASSQGGLSYNEQFF. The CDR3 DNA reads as TGCGCCAGCAGCCAAGGCGGCCTTTCCTACAATGAGCAGTTCTTC.

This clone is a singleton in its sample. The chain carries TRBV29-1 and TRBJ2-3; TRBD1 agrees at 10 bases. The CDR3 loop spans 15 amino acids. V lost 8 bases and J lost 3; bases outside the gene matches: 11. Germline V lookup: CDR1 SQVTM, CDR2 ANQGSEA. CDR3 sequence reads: CSTTGGQGWTDTQYF. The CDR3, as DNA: TGCAGCACCACCGGGGGACAGGGGTGGACAGATACGCAGTATTTT.

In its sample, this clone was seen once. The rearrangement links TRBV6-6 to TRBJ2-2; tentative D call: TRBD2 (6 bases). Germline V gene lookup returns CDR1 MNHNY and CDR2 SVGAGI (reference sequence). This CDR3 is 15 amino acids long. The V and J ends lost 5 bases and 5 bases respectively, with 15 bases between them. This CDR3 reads CASSPPPEGTGELFF. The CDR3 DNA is TGTGCCAGCAGTCCACCCCCGGAGGGGACCGGGGAGCTGTTTTTT.

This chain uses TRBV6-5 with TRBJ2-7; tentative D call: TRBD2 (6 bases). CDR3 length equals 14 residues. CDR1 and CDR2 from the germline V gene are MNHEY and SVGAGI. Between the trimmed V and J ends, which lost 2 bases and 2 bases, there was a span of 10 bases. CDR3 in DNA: TGTGCCAGCAGTTACGGGCGGGGCCCCTACGAGCAGTACTTC. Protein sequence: CASSYGRGPYEQYF.

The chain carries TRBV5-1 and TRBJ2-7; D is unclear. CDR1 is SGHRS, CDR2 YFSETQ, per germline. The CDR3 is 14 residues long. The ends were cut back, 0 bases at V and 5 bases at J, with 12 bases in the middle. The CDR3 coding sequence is TGCGCCAGCAGCTTGGCCGGTAGTTCCAACGAGCAGTACTTC. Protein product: CASSLAGSSNEQYF.

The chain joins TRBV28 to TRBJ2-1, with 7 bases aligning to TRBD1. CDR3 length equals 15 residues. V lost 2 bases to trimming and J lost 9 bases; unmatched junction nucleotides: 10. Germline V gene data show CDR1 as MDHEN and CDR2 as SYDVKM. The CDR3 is CASSLPGRGSAEQFF. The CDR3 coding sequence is TGTGCCAGCAGTTTACCGGGCAGGGGGTCAGCTGAGCAGTTCTTC.

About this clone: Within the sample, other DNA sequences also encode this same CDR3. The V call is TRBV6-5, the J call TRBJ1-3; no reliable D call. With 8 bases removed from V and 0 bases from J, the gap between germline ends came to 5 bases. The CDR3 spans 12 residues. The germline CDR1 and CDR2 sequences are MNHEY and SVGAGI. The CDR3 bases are TGTGCCAGCTTGAGCTCTGGAAACACCATATATTTT. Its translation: CASLSSGNTIYF.

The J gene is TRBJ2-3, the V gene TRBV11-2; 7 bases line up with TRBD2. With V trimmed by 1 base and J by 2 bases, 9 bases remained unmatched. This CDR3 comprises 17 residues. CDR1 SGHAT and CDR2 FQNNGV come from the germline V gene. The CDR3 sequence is CASSLVKIAGLTDTQYF. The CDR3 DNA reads TGTGCCAGCAGCTTAGTAAAGATAGCGGGCCTCACAGATACGCAGTATTTT.

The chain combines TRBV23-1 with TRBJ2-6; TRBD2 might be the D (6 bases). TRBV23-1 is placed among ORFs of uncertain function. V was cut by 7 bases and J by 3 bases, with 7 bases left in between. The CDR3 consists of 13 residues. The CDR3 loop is CASMEGGANVLTF. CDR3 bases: TGCGCCAGCATGGAGGGTGGGGCCAACGTCCTGACTTTC.

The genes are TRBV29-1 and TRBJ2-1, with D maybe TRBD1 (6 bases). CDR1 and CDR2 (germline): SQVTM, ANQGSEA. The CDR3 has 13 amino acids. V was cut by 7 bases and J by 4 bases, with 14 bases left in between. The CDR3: CSGTEDRYNEQFF. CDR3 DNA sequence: TGCAGCGGAACAGAAGACAGGTACAATGAGCAGTTCTTC.

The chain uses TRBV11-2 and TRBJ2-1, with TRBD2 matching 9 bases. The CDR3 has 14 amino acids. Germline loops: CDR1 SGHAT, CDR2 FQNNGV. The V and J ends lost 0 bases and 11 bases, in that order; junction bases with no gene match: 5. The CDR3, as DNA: TGTGCCAGCAGCTTAGATAGCGGGAGTGGTAAGCAGTTCTTC. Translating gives CASSLDSGSGKQFF. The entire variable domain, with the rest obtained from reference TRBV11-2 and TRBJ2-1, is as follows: EAGVAQSPRYKIIEKRQSVAFWCNPISGHATLYWYQQILGQGPKLLIQFQNNGVVDDSQLPKDRFSAERLKGVDSTLKIQPAKLEDSAVYLCASSLDSGSGKQFFGPGTRLTVL.

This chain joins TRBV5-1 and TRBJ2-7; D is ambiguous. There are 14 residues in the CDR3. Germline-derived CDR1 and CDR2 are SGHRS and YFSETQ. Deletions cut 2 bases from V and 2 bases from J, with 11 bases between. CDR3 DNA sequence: TGCGCCAGCAGCTTTGAAGTAGCTGCCTACGAGCAGTACTTC. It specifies CASSFEVAAYEQYF. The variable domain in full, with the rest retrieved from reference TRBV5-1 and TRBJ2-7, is KAGVTQTPRYLIKTRGQQVTLSCSPISGHRSVSWYQQTPGQGLQFLFEYFSETQRNKGNFPGRFSGRQFSNSRSEMNVSTLELGDSALYLCASSFEVAAYEQYFGPGTRLTVT.

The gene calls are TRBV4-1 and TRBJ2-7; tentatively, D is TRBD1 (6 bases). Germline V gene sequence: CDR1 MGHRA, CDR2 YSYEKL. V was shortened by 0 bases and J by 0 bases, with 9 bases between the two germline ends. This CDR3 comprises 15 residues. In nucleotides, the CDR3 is TGCGCCAGCAGCCAAGACCGGACAGCCTCCTACGAGCAGTACTTC. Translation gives CASSQDRTASYEQYF.

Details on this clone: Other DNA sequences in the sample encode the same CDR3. The CDR3 bases are TGTGCCAGCAGCTTAGCAGGCTACGAGCAGTACTTC. It yields the protein CASSLAGYEQYF. The genes are TRBV11-2 and TRBJ2-7, with D hard to call. V was pared by 1 base and J by 3 bases, with 4 bases between. Per the germline V gene, CDR1 is SGHAT and CDR2 is FQNNGV. The length of the CDR3 is 12 residues.

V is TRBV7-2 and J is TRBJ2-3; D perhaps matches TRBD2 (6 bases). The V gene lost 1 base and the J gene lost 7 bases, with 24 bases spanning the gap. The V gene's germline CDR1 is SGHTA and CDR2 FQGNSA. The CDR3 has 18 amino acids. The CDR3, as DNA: TGTGCCAGCAGCTTAGACCCCGGGCCCTCAAGGAGGGCCAATACGCAGTATTTT. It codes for CASSLDPGPSRRANTQYF.

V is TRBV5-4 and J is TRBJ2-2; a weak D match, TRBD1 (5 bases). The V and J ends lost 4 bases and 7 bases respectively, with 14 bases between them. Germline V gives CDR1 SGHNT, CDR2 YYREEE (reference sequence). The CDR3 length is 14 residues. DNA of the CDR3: TGTGCCAGCAGCCCGACGGCAGGGTACGGGGAGCTGTTTTTT. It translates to CASSPTAGYGELFF.

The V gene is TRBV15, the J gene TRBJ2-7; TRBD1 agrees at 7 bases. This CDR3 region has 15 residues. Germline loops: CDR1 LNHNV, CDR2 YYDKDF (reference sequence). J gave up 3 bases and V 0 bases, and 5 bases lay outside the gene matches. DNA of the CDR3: TGTGCCACCAGCAGAGATCCGCAGGGGGTCTACGAGCAGTACTTC. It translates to CATSRDPQGVYEQYF.

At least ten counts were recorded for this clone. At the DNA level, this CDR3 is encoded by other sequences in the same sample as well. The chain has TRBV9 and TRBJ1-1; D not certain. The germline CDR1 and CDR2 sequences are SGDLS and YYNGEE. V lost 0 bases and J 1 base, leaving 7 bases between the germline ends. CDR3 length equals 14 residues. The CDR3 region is CASSVDPRNTEAFF. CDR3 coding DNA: TGTGCCAGCAGCGTAGACCCCAGGAACACTGAAGCTTTCTTT.

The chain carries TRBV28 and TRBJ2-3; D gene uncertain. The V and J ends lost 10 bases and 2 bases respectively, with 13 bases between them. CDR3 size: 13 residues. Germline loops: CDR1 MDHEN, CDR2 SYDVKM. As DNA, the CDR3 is TGTGCCACATCCCGCGGTAACACAGATACGCAGTATTTT. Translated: CATSRGNTDTQYF.

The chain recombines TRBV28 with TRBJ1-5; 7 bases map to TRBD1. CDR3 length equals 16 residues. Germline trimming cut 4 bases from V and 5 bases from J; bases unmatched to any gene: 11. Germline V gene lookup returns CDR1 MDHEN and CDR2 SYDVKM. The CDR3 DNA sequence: TGTGCCAGCAGTTCCCACCCTCGGGACAGCGATCAGCCCCAGCATTTT. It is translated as CASSSHPRDSDQPQHF.

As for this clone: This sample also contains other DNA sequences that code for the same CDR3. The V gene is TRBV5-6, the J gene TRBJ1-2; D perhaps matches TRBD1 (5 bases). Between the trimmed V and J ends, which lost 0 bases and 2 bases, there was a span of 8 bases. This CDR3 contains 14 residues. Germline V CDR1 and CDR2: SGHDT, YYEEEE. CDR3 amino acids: CASSLAAGNYGYTF. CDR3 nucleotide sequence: TGTGCCAGCAGCTTGGCCGCAGGGAACTATGGCTACACCTTC.